A selection of T cell receptor beta chains follows, all from one sample in a study of T cell responses to AZD1222 COVID-19 vaccine. Some clones are missing from TCRdb's copy, which holds only in-frame ones; the method was immunoSEQ multiplex PCR. The sample records some 110,000 clones, approximately 89% being singletons. This sample comprised peripheral blood, obtained on day 0 of AZD1222 vaccination. Every receptor here comes from an adult in good health. Both conserved end residues are part of each CDR3.

J gene | V gene | CDR3 protein
TRBJ2-3 | TRBV7-2 | CASSLVMDTQYF
TRBJ2-3 | TRBV6-1 | CASSEMYGHTDTQYF
TRBJ1-1 | TRBV7-9 | CASSLAQGVAFF
TRBJ2-1 | TRBV19 | CASSIDGQRNNEQFF
TRBJ1-2 | TRBV6-5 | CASSPDGASYGYTF
TRBJ1-2 | TRBV28 | CASRKPRQFYGYTF
TRBJ2-7 | TRBV6-5 | CASSYQGQYSYEQYF
TRBJ1-5 | TRBV6-5 | CATRTGGQPQHF
TRBJ2-2 | TRBV3-1/TRBV3-2 | CASSQDLFSGGGTGELFF
TRBJ2-1 | TRBV9 | CASSVSGSLRTDNEQFF
TRBJ2-3 | TRBV18 | CASSQTDTDRAYSSTDTQYF
TRBJ2-7 | TRBV2 | CASSDPVGTYEQYF
TRBJ1-4 | TRBV4-3 | CASSQDIGTGGEKLFF
TRBJ2-1 | TRBV29-1 | CSASRTGDNEQFF
TRBJ1-2 | TRBV24-1 | CATSRTAVLGYTF
TRBJ1-3 | TRBV6-2/TRBV6-3 | CASSYSGRGNTIYF
TRBJ2-1 | TRBV12-3/TRBV12-4 | CASSTGRQQFF
TRBJ2-1 | TRBV11-2 | CASSRLAGGPLNEQFF
TRBJ2-3 | TRBV9 | CASSPQTSNTQYF
TRBJ2-7 | TRBV18 | CASSRTSSFYEQYF
TRBJ2-1 | TRBV4-3 | CASSPSGRAVYEQFF
TRBJ2-1 | TRBV4-1 | CASSQAGNARYNEQFF
TRBJ2-7 | TRBV6-5 | CASTFGQGYEQYF
TRBJ2-1 | TRBV7-2 | CASSFSGGAYNEQFF
TRBJ2-5 | TRBV11-2 | CASSYGTSGYQETQYF
TRBJ2-3 | TRBV5-1 | CASSWTQGQAKDTQYF
TRBJ1-4 | TRBV28 | CASSFRDRANEKLFF
TRBJ1-1 | TRBV5-4 | CASSLARGDTEAFF
TRBJ2-4 | TRBV28 | CASSLGQGLAKNIQYF